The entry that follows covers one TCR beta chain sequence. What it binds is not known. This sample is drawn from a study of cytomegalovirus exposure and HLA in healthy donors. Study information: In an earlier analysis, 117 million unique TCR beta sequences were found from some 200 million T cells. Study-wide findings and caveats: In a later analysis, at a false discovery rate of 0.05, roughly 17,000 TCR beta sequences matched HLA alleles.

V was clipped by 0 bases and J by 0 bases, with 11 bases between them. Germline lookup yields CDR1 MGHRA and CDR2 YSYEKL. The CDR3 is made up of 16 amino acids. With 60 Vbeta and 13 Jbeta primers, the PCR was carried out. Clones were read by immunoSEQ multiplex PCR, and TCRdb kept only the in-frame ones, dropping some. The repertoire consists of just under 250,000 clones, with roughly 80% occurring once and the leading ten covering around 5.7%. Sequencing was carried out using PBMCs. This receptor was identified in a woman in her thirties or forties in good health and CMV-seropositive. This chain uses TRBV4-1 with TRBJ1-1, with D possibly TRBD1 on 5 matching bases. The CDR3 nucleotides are TGCGCCAGCAGCCAAGATGGGGCAGCCTTGAACACTGAAGCTTTCTTT. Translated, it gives CASSQDGAALNTEAFF.